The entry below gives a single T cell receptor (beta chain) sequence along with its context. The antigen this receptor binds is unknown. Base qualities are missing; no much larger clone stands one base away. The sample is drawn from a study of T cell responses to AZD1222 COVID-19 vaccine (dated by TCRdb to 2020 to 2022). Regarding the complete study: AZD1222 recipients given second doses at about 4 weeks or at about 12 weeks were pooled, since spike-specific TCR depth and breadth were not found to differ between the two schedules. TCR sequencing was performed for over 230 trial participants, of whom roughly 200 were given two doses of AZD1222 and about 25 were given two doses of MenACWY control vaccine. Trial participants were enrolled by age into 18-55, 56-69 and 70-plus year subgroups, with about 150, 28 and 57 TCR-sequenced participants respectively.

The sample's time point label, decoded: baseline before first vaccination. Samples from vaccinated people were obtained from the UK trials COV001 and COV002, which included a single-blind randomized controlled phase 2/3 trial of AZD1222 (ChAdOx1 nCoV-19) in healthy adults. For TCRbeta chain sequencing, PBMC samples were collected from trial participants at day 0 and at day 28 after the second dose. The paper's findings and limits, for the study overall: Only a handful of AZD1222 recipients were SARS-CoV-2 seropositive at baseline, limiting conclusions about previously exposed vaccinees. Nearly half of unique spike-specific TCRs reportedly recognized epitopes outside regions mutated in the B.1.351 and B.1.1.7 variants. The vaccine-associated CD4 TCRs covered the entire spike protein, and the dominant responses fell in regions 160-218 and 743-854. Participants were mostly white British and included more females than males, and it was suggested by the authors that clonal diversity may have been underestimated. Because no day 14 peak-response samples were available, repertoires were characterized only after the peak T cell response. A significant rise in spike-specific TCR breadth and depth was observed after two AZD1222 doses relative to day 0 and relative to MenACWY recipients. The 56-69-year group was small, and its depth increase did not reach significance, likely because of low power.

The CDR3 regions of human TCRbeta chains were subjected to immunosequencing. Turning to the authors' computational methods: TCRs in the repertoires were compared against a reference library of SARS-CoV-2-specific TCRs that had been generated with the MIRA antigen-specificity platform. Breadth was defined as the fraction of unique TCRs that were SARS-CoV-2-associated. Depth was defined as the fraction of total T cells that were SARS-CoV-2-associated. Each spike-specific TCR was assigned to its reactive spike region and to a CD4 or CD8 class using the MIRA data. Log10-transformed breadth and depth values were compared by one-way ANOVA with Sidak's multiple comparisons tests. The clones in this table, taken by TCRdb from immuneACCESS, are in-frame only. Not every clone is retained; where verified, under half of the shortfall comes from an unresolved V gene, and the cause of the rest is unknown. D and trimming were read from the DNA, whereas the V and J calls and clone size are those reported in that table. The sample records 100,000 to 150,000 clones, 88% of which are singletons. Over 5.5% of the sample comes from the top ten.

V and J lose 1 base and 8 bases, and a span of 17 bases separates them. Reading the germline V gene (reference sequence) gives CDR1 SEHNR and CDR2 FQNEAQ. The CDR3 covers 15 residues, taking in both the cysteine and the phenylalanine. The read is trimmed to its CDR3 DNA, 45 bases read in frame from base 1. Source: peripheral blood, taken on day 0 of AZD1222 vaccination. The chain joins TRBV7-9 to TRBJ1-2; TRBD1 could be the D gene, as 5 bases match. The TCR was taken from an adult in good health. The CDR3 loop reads CASSLDGAGPRGYTF. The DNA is TGTGCCAGCAGCTTAGATGGGGCAGGGCCAAGGGGCTACACCTTC.